This TCR beta chain derives from a study of cytomegalovirus exposure and HLA in healthy donors. Both 60 Vbeta primers and 13 Jbeta primers went into the PCR. Measured with immunoSEQ multiplex PCR; TCRdb has only the in-frame clones, and not every one. Seen here are just over 200,000 clones, around 86% observed once, and the top ten hold less than 3%. To note about this clone: Its antigen remains unidentified.

Trimming removed 9 bases from V and 10 bases from J, with 25 bases in between. CDR1 is LNHDA and CDR2 is SQIVND in the germline V gene (reference sequence). The CDR3 totals 14 residues. Findings and caveats of the study: Three chains tied to CMV proved CMV antigen-specific in vitro.

The sample taken for sequencing was PBMCs. The chain has TRBV19 and TRBJ2-7; no reliable D call. This TCR was sampled from a woman between 35 and 50 years old in good health and CMV-seronegative. CDR3 nucleotides: TGTGCCAGCAGTCCCCTTATGGGTCAGGTGGAACAGTACTTC. It is translated as CASSPLMGQVEQYF.